This TCR beta chain was identified in a study of CD8 T cells in Susac syndrome. The authors reverse transcribed roughly 0.5 to 1 ug RNA with random hexamers. MiXCR was run by TCRdb on the immunoSEQ multiplex PCR reads, yielding one entry per CDR3 protein. The sample lists fewer than 250,000 distinct CDR3 sequences, approximately 90% occurring once. This CDR3 comprises 13 residues. Germline V gene lookup returns CDR1 DFQATT and CDR2 SNEGSKA (reference sequence). With 4 bases removed from V and 0 bases from J, the gap between germline ends came to 9 bases. The chain joins TRBV20-1 to TRBJ1-1; D is perhaps TRBD1 (6 bases). This sequence originates from a human donor with multiple sclerosis. The sequenced material came from CD8+ T cells from PBMCs. The CDR3 region has the DNA TGCAGTGCTAATCCAGGGGTGAACACTGAAGCTTTCTTT. Its protein product is CSANPGVNTEAFF.